Detailed here is one T cell receptor beta chain. The sample is drawn from a study of blood T cell repertoires in COVID-19. Overall study context: Donors in the United States, Italy and Spain gave samples during acute or convalescent COVID-19. The cDNA or gDNA used as material had been derived from T cells, B-cell-depleted T cells, or PBMCs.

In the authors' workflow: Nucleated cell counts were estimated from reference gene primer amplification. Data came from immunoSEQ multiplex PCR; TCRdb stores just in-frame clones and leaves some out. The V and J calls and clone size are taken from that table; D and trimming were inferred from the DNA. Here the sample spans 60,000 to 95,000 clones, approximately 79% being singletons. This clonotype originated in a human donor with acute or convalescent COVID-19. The donor label of this sample is uncertain. The source material was peripheral blood.

CDR3 nucleotides: TGTGCCAGCAGCCAAGTTCTGAGAGGGCCCCACGAGCAGTACTTC. As protein: CASSQVLRGPHEQYF. The chain carries TRBV3-1 (or the pseudogene TRBV3-2) and TRBJ2-7, with a tentative D call TRBD2 (5 bases). The CDR3 is 15 residues long. Trimming removed 1 base at V and 5 bases at J, with 15 bases between. CDR1 and CDR2 from the germline V gene are LGHDT and YNNKEL (reference sequence).